The TCR beta chain described here comes from a study of early T cells in non-severe SARS-CoV-2 infection. In TCRdb, the 5' RACE reads were re-called with MiXCR into one record per CDR3 protein. The table has some 59,000 distinct CDR3 sequences, around 10% seen once. At least ten counts were recorded for this clonotype. Trimming left V 4 bases short and J 2 bases short, with 12 bases between. CDR1 is SGHNT, CDR2 YENEEA, per germline. The CDR3 sequence is 14 residues long. The clonotype was recovered from an adult who was a healthcare worker with PCR-confirmed SARS-CoV-2 infection or an uninfected control (not recorded which). The rearrangement uses TRBV11-3 and TRBJ2-7, with no clear D. Sample: whole blood, taken at baseline. CDR3 sequence reads: CASSSGIIAYEQYF. In DNA, the CDR3 is TGTGCCAGCAGCTCTGGGATTATAGCCTACGAGCAGTACTTC.